These 6 T cell receptor beta chains were sequenced from one sample in a study of T cell responses to AZD1222 COVID-19 vaccine. Method: immunoSEQ multiplex PCR; TCRdb's copy keeps in-frame clones and lacks some. Of about 72,000 clones in the sample, roughly 84% are singletons; the top ten hold about 25%. Here the sequenced sample was peripheral blood, taken on day 0 of AZD1222 vaccination. The source of these receptors is an adult in good health.

V is TRBV11-2 and J is TRBJ2-7, with D possibly TRBD2 on 5 matching bases. Trimming took off 4 bases at V and 0 bases at J, with 13 bases between the two ends. The CDR3 is 15 residues long. From germline, CDR1 is SGHAT and CDR2 FQNNGV. CDR3 protein: CASSSVERSSYEQYF. CDR3 DNA sequence: TGTGCCAGCAGCTCTGTCGAGCGGAGCTCCTACGAGCAGTACTTC.

The genes are TRBV3-1 (or the pseudogene TRBV3-2) and TRBJ1-1, with D possibly matching TRBD1 (6 bases). This CDR3 is built from 15 residues. Trimming left V 4 bases short and J 1 base short, with 13 bases between. Per the germline V gene, CDR1 is LGHDT and CDR2 is YNNKEL (reference sequence). The CDR3 protein is CASSPQGQRNTEAFF. The CDR3 DNA reads TGTGCCAGCAGCCCCCAAGGACAGCGGAACACTGAAGCTTTCTTT.

The V gene is TRBV7-9, the J gene TRBJ2-7; D unresolved. The V end was cut by 3 bases, the J end by 4 bases, with 10 bases between. Germline CDR1 is SEHNR and CDR2 is FQNEAQ (reference sequence). The CDR3 has 13 residues. In DNA form, the CDR3 reads TGTGCCAGCAGCTTGTCCCCATCTTACGAGCAGTACTTC. Its translation is CASSLSPSYEQYF.

This clone appeared once. The chain recombines TRBV19 with TRBJ2-1, with D uncertain. The ends were cut back, 5 bases at V and 8 bases at J, with 19 bases in the middle. Germline CDR1 is LNHDA and CDR2 is SQIVND (reference sequence). This CDR3 has 15 amino acids. The CDR3, as DNA: TGTGCCAGTAGTCCACGACCCACCCGCTCCCATGAGCAGTTCTTC. Translated, it gives CASSPRPTRSHEQFF.

By proportion, this clone is medium-sized. The chain carries TRBV3-1 (or the pseudogene TRBV3-2) and TRBJ1-2; D gene uncertain. Trimming stripped 0 bases from V and 4 bases from J, with 15 bases between. Germline V lookup: CDR1 LGHDT, CDR2 YNNKEL (reference sequence). The CDR3 length is 16 residues. CDR3 DNA: TGTGCCAGCAGCCAAGATTTCTCCGAAAATGGCTATGGCTACACCTTC. Amino acid sequence: CASSQDFSENGYGYTF.

This clone was seen a single time. This chain links TRBV11-2 with TRBJ2-1; 10 nucleotides align to TRBD2. Germline V gene sequence: CDR1 SGHAT, CDR2 FQNNGV. The CDR3 has 19 amino acids. After removal of 5 bases from V and 2 bases from J, the junction contained 15 bases not matched to a gene. In nucleotides, the CDR3 is TGTGCCAGCAGCACCTCTATAAGGATAGCGGGGGGCACCTACAATGAGCAGTTCTTC. Translated: CASSTSIRIAGGTYNEQFF.